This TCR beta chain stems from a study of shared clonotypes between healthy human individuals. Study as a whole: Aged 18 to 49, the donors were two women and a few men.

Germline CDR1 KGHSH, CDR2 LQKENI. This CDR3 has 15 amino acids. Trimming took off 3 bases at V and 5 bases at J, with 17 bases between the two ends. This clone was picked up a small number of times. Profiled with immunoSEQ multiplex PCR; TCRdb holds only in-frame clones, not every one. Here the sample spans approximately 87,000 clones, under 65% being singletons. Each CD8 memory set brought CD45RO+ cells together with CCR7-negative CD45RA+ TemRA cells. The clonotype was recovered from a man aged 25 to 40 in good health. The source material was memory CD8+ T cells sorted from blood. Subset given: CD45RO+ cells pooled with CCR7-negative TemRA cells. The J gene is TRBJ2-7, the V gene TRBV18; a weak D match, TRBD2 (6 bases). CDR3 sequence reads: CASSPSAGPADEQYF. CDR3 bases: TGTGCCAGCTCACCCTCGGCGGGGCCCGCCGACGAGCAGTACTTC.